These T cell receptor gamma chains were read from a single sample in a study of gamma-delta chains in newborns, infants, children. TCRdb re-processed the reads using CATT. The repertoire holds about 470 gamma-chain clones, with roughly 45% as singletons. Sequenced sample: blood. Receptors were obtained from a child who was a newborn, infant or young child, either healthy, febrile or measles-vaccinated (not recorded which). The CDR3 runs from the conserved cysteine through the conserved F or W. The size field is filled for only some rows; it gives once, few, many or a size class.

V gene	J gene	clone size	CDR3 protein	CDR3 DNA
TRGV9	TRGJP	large	CALWEVLRELGKKIKVF	TGTGCCTTGTGGGAGGTTCTGCGTGAGTTGGGCAAAAAAATCAAGGTATTT
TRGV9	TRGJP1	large	CALWEEETTGWFKIF	TGTGCCTTGTGGGAGGAAGAAACCACTGGTTGGTTCAAGATATTT
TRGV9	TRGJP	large	CALWEVPELGKKIKVF	TGTGCCTTGTGGGAGGTGCCGGAGTTGGGCAAAAAAATCAAGGTATTT
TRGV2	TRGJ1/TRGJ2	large	CATWDGPYYKKLF	TGTGCCACCTGGGACGGGCCTTATTATAAGAAACTCTTT
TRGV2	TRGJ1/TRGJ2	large	CATWDGPTQNEKLF	TGTGCCACCTGGGACGGGCCGACCCAAAACGAGAAACTCTTT
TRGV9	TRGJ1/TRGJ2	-	CALWEVIYYKKLF	TGTGCCTTGTGGGAGGTGATTTATTATAAGAAACTCTTT
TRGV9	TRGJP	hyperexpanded	CALWEVQLGKKIKVF	TGTGCCTTGTGGGAGGTGCAGTTGGGCAAAAAAATCAAGGTATTT
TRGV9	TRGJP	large	CALWDAPELGKKIKVF	TGTGCCTTGTGGGACGCGCCAGAGTTGGGCAAAAAAATCAAGGTATTT
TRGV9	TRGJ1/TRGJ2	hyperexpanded	CALWEEKLF	TGTGCCTTGTGGGAGGAGAAACTCTTT
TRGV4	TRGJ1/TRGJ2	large	CATWDGQNKKLF	TGTGCCACCTGGGATGGGCAGAATAAGAAACTCTTT
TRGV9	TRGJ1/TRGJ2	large	CALWEVGYKKLF	TGTGCCTTGTGGGAGGTGGGTTATAAGAAACTCTTT